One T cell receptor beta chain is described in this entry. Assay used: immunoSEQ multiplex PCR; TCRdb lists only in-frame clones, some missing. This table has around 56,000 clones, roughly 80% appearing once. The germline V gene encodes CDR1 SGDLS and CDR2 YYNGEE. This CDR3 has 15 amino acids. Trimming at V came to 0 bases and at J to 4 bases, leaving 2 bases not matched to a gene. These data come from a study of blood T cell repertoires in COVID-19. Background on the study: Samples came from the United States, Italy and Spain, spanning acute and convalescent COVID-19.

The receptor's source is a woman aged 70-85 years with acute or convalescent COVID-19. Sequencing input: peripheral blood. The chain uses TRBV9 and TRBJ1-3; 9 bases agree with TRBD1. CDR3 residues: CASSVEGTGGNTIYF. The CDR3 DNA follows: TGTGCCAGCAGCGTAGAGGGGACAGGGGGAAACACCATATATTTT.